There are many counts of the clone carrying this TCR beta chain. No antigen is known for it. This sample is part of a study of T cells in Graves' hyperthyroidism and ophthalmopathy. The study's findings and limits: Researchers found most expanded thyroid clonotypes above 0.001 in blood as well.

TCR beta CDR3 regions were amplified from RNA. First-round RT-PCR of the TCR CDR3 relied on the HTBI primer set. TCRdb used MiXCR to reprocess the multiplex PCR reads, holding one entry per CDR3 protein. The table lists around 580,000 distinct CDR3 sequences, about half of them singletons. CDR3 length: 17 residues. Germline CDR1 is MGHDK and CDR2 is SYGVNS. Trimming removed 0 bases from V and 5 bases from J, with 19 bases in between. The TCR sequence derives from a woman between 18 and 29 years old with Graves' hyperthyroidism. The V gene is TRBV25-1, the J gene TRBJ1-1; no reliable D call. Sequencing was done on a sample of peripheral blood or thyroid tissue (not recorded which). CDR3 in amino acids: CASSEYSGGGGRTEAFF. In DNA form, the CDR3 reads TGTGCCAGCAGTGAATACTCGGGCGGCGGAGGGAGAACTGAAGCTTTCTTT.